The 10 T cell receptor beta chains presented below share a single source sample, sequenced in a study of cytomegalovirus exposure and HLA in healthy donors (dated by TCRdb to the late 2010s). Library preparation used the immunoSEQ multiplex PCR assay. A mixture of 60 forward primers for TCR Vbeta segments and 13 reverse primers for TCR Jbeta segments was used in the multiplex PCR. TCRdb obtained this table from immuneACCESS and retained in-frame rearrangements with V and J assigned. These tables miss some clones; where compared with another copy, unresolved V genes account for less than half of the shortfall, and the remainder is unexplained. The sample yields tens of thousands of clones; about four fifths were counted once. Of the sample, 1.5% to 2% falls within the top ten clones. Sequenced sample: PBMCs. These receptors were collected from a woman aged 30 to 39 in good health and CMV-seronegative.

The CDR3 sequence is CASSLTGGGSPLHF. CDR3 coding DNA: TGTGCCAGCAGCTTGACGGGGGGCGGTTCACCCCTCCACTTT. The genes are TRBV5-6 and TRBJ1-6; possible D gene TRBD1, 6 bases. Germline values: CDR1 SGHDT, CDR2 YYEEEE. V was shortened by 1 base and J by 9 bases, with 11 bases between the two germline ends. The CDR3 runs 14 residues. The full variable domain, rest sourced from reference TRBV5-6 and TRBJ1-6, is DAGVTQSPTHLIKTRGQQVTLRCSPKSGHDTVSWYQQALGQGPQFIFQYYEEEERQRGNFPDRFSGHQFPNYSSELNVNALLLGDSALYLCASSLTGGGSPLHFGNGTRLTVT.

The rearrangement links TRBV6-5 to TRBJ1-2; D call uncertain. Trimming removed 5 bases at V and 5 bases at J, with 18 bases between. CDR1 and CDR2 from the germline V gene are MNHEY and SVGAGI. The CDR3 sequence is 15 residues long. CDR3 sequence: CASSQSAEPLYGYTF. Written as DNA, the CDR3 is TGTGCCAGCAGTCAGTCGGCAGAACCACTATATGGCTACACCTTC.

The chain carries TRBV2 and TRBJ1-4; possible D gene TRBD1, 5 bases. CDR3 length: 16 amino acids. Trimming took 6 bases from V and 3 from J, leaving 17 bases between them. Per germline, CDR1 SNHLY and CDR2 FYNNEI. This chain's CDR3 is CASRRIRQLSNEKLFF. Written as DNA, the CDR3 is TGTGCCAGCAGGAGGATACGACAGCTTTCTAATGAAAAACTGTTTTTT.

The rearrangement uses TRBV7-2 and TRBJ2-5; 7 bases match TRBD1. Trimming took 4 bases from V and 2 from J; bases not matched to a gene: 7. The CDR3 contains 15 residues. The germline CDR1 and CDR2 sequences are SGHTA and FQGNSA. Here the CDR3 reads CASSSGQPGQETQYF. CDR3 bases: TGTGCCAGCAGCTCGGGACAGCCAGGGCAAGAGACCCAGTACTTC.

This sequence joins TRBV5-4 and TRBJ2-1; 8 bases map to TRBD2. The trim removed 0 bases at V and 5 bases at J, leaving 7 bases unmatched. The CDR3 runs 16 residues. Germline CDR1 SGHNT, CDR2 YYREEE (reference sequence). The CDR3 spells CASSLVASGLNNEQFF. Here the CDR3 DNA reads TGTGCCAGCAGCTTGGTGGCTAGCGGGCTGAACAATGAGCAGTTCTTC.

The genes are TRBV7-2 and TRBJ2-1; 10 nucleotides match TRBD1. V shed 2 bases, J shed 6 bases, and the junction held 7 bases outside the gene matches. The CDR3 is 16 residues long. In germline, CDR1 is SGHTA, CDR2 FQGNSA. The CDR3 region has the DNA TGTGCCAGCAGCTTAAGCCGACAGGGGGCTAGCAATGAGCAGTTCTTC. Amino acid sequence: CASSLSRQGASNEQFF.

Details on this clone: The junction differs from germline at one of its ends, possibly a read error. V gene TRBV7-8 combines with J gene TRBJ1-6; D not resolved. CDR3 length: 16 residues. Germline V gene lookup returns CDR1 SGHVS and CDR2 FQNEAQ. The chain's CDR3 is CASSIAGGTANSPLHF. The CDR3 DNA sequence: TGTGCCAGCAGCATAGCGGGAGGCACAGCGAATTCACCCCTCCACTTT.

The rearrangement uses TRBV7-9 and TRBJ1-6, with D perhaps matching TRBD1 (6 bases). Trimming took 0 bases from V and 4 from J, leaving 10 bases between them. CDR1 SEHNR and CDR2 FQNEAQ come from the germline V gene (reference sequence). The length of the CDR3 is 16 residues. Here the CDR3 reads CASSLAPTGYNSPLHF. In DNA form, the CDR3 reads TGTGCCAGCAGCTTAGCACCGACAGGTTATAATTCACCCCTCCACTTT. Using reference TRBV7-9 and TRBJ1-6 for the parts outside the CDR3, the full variable domain is DTGVSQNPRHKITKRGQNVTFRCDPISEHNRLYWYRQTLGQGPEFLTYFQNEAQLEKSRLLSDRFSAERPKGSFSTLEIQRTEQGDSAMYLCASSLAPTGYNSPLHFGNGTRLTVT.

V usage is TRBV5-1 and J usage is TRBJ1-1; possibly TRBD1 for D (6 bases). Germline V gene data show CDR1 as SGHRS and CDR2 as YFSETQ. V was clipped by 2 bases and J by 1 base, with 9 bases between them. The CDR3 is 14 residues long. The CDR3 DNA reads TGCGCCAGCAGCTTCAAGGGACAGAACACTGAAGCTTTCTTT. It codes for CASSFKGQNTEAFF.

This sequence joins TRBV7-2 and TRBJ2-7; unclear D gene. The CDR3 spans 14 residues. V lost 1 base and J 3 bases, leaving 10 bases between the germline ends. Germline loops: CDR1 SGHTA, CDR2 FQGNSA. The CDR3 DNA reads as TGTGCCAGCAGCTTAGACTATCGGAGCTACGAGCAGTACTTC. Its protein product is CASSLDYRSYEQYF. The full variable domain, completed using reference TRBV7-2 and TRBJ2-7, is GAGVSQSPSNKVTEKGKDVELRCDPISGHTALYWYRQSLGQGLEFLIYFQGNSAPDKSGLPSDRFSAERTGGSVSTLTIQRTQQEDSAVYLCASSLDYRSYEQYFGPGTRLTVT.